These 17 T cell receptor beta chains were sequenced from one sample in a study of blood T cells in healthy people across ages. Alongside a J-beta primer mix, a sample-barcoded 5' primer served in a second PCR lasting about 7 to 11 cycles. MiXCR, applied by TCRdb to the 5' RACE reads, yields one record per CDR3 protein. The data show around 1,000,000 distinct CDR3 sequences, approximately 26% seen once. The same specimen was also included in a second study, on T cells of mothers and their children.

The sample taken for sequencing was blood. Source of these receptors: a girl aged 2-15 years in good health.

This clonotype was counted between two and nine times. V gene TRBV18 combines with J gene TRBJ2-5; TRBD2 agrees at 7 bases. The CDR3 has 17 amino acids. In germline, CDR1 is KGHSH, CDR2 LQKENI. V lost 4 bases and J lost 3; bases outside the gene matches: 14. The CDR3 region is CASSRMPPTSKEETQYF. CDR3 nucleotide sequence: TGTGCCAGCTCACGCATGCCGCCGACTAGCAAGGAAGAGACCCAGTACTTC.

This clonotype was observed a few times. Here the CDR3 reads CATSARDGPIYEQYF. The CDR3 bases are TGTGCCACCAGTGCCAGGGACGGTCCAATTTACGAGCAGTACTTC. V and J are TRBV24-1 and TRBJ2-7; D tentatively reads TRBD1 or TRBD2 (5 bases each). The CDR3 has 15 residues. Between the trimmed V and J ends, which lost 5 bases and 4 bases, there was a span of 17 bases. Germline CDR1 KGHDR, CDR2 SFDVKD.

The CDR3 nucleotides read TGTGCCAGCAGCCCCGCGGTTGCCCCCTACGAGCAGTACTTC. Amino acid sequence: CASSPAVAPYEQYF. The chain has TRBV28 and TRBJ2-1; D is uncertain. The assigned J gene may be wrong: the sequence end matches TRBJ2-7 better. This CDR3 spans 14 amino acids. In germline, CDR1 is MDHEN, CDR2 SYDVKM.

This clonotype was counted between two and nine times. The chain has TRBV10-3 and TRBJ2-1, with 9 bases identical to TRBD2. Germline V CDR1 and CDR2: ENHRY, SYGVKD. V gave up 2 bases and J gave up 0 bases; unmatched junction bases: 14. The CDR3 runs 20 residues. The CDR3 DNA reads TGTGCCATCAGTGAGAAGTACTGGGTTAGCGGGGGTAGCTCCTACAATGAGCAGTTCTTC. Residues: CAISEKYWVSGGSSYNEQFF.

The genes are TRBV7-6 and TRBJ2-5; possibly TRBD1 or TRBD2 for D (6 bases each). Germline V gene lookup returns CDR1 SGHVS and CDR2 FNYEAQ. This CDR3 region has 14 residues. Trimming removed 4 bases from V and 3 bases from J, with 12 bases in between. The CDR3 DNA reads TGTGCCAGCAGCTGGCGGGACACCAAAGAGACCCAGTACTTC. Its translation: CASSWRDTKETQYF. The full variable domain, its missing parts supplied by reference TRBV7-6 and TRBJ2-5, is GAGVSQSPRYKVTKRGQDVALRCDPISGHVSLYWYRQALGQGPEFLTYFNYEAQQDKSGLPNDRFSAERPEGSISTLTIQRTEQRDSAMYRCASSWRDTKETQYFGPGTRLLVL.

The V gene is TRBV19, the J gene TRBJ2-2; D is possibly TRBD1 or TRBD2 (6 bases each). Germline CDR1 and CDR2: LNHDA and SQIVND (reference sequence). Trimming took off 8 bases at V and 8 bases at J, with 12 bases between the two ends. The CDR3 runs 12 residues. CDR3 loop: CASHGGVGELFF. CDR3 DNA: TGTGCCAGTCACGGGGGCGTTGGGGAGCTGTTTTTT.

About this clonotype itself: Because it lacks the conserved phenylalanine or tryptophan at the end, this CDR3 is likely a read error. V usage is TRBV24-1 and J usage is TRBJ2-5; possible D gene TRBD2, 5 bases. Germline V lookup: CDR1 KGHDR, CDR2 SFDVKD. The CDR3 length is 13 residues. V was shortened by 7 bases and J by 2 bases, with 10 bases between the two germline ends. CDR3 in DNA: TGTGCCACCAGAGAGGGATTACAAGAGACCCAGTACCTC. This sequence encodes CATREGLQETQYL.

This clonotype was found many times. The CDR3 sequence: CASSSWANTGELFF. The CDR3 DNA reads as TGTGCCAGCAGTTCGTGGGCAAACACCGGGGAGCTGTTTTTT. The V and J genes are TRBV28 and TRBJ2-2; D is uncertain. Germline V gene sequence: CDR1 MDHEN, CDR2 SYDVKM. CDR3 length equals 14 residues. Trimming pared 4 bases from V and 2 bases from J, leaving 8 bases between.

This chain connects TRBV28 to TRBJ1-2; D uncertain. Trimming pared 7 bases from V and 2 bases from J, leaving 8 bases between. The germline V gene encodes CDR1 MDHEN and CDR2 SYDVKM. This CDR3 is 12 amino acids long. CDR3 protein: CASKNRNYGYTF. CDR3 in DNA: TGTGCCAGCAAGAATCGGAACTATGGCTACACCTTC.

The rearrangement joins TRBV11-2 to TRBJ2-1; D is possibly TRBD2 (7 bases). Deletions cut 8 bases from V and 4 bases from J, with 15 bases between. The CDR3 has 14 amino acids. The V gene's germline CDR1 is SGHAT and CDR2 FQNNGV. CDR3 bases: TGTGCCAGCCCCTCCAGCGGGACATACAATGAGCAGTTCTTC. Protein sequence: CASPSSGTYNEQFF.

The genes are TRBV29-1 and TRBJ1-1, with D maybe TRBD1 (6 bases). Trimming took 6 bases from V and 1 from J, leaving 15 bases between them. In germline, CDR1 is SQVTM, CDR2 ANQGSEA. This CDR3 region has 14 residues. The CDR3 here is CSVEPGARNTEAFF. The CDR3 bases are TGCAGCGTGGAGCCAGGGGCGAGGAACACTGAAGCTTTCTTT. Based on the CDR3 plus reference TRBV29-1 and TRBJ1-1, the full variable domain is SAVISQKPSRDICQRGTSLTIQCQVDSQVTMMFWYRQQPGQSLTLIATANQGSEATYESGFVIDKFPISRPNLTFSTLTVSNMSPEDSSIYLCSVEPGARNTEAFFGQGTRLTVV.

This rearrangement joins TRBV16 to TRBJ1-2; tentative D call: TRBD1 (6 bases). The CDR3 sequence is 12 residues long. Germline V gene data show CDR1 as KGHSY and CDR2 as FQNENV. Deletions cut 4 bases from V and 8 bases from J, with 11 bases between. This CDR3 reads CASSPPGAGYTF. CDR3 in DNA: TGTGCCAGCAGCCCCCCAGGGGCGGGCTACACCTTC. Supplemented by reference TRBV16 and TRBJ1-2, the full variable domain reads GEEVAQTPKHLVRGEGQKAKLYCAPIKGHSYVFWYQQVLKNEFKFLISFQNENVFDETGMPKERFSAKCLPNSPCSLEIQATKLEDSAVYFCASSPPGAGYTFGSGTRLTVV.

Note on this clonotype: The junction does not match germline at one end; this may be a read error. The chain recombines TRBV7-6 with TRBJ2-3; TRBD2 agrees at 9 bases. CDR3 length: 16 amino acids. Germline CDR1 SGHVS, CDR2 FNYEAQ. The CDR3: CASSFFGGGASDTQYF. The DNA of the CDR3 is TGCGCCAGCAGCTTCTTCGGCGGGGGGGCAAGTGATACGCAGTATTTT.

The chain links TRBV6-1 to TRBJ2-3; D is undetermined. The CDR3 sequence is 16 residues long. With 1 base removed from V and 2 bases from J, the gap between germline ends came to 13 bases. Germline V gene data show CDR1 as MNHNS and CDR2 as SASEGT. The CDR3 DNA reads as TGTGCCAGCAGTGAAGAAACAGTGGCGGTCACAGATACGCAGTATTTT. Its translation: CASSEETVAVTDTQYF.

This clonotype turned up a few times. The chain uses TRBV29-1 and TRBJ2-3; the D is unclear. The germline V gene encodes CDR1 SQVTM and CDR2 ANQGSEA. The CDR3 length is 14 residues. V was trimmed by 7 bases and J by 2 bases, leaving 16 bases between them. This chain's CDR3 is CSASFILSTDTQYF. The CDR3 nucleotides read TGCAGCGCCTCCTTCATCCTCTCCACAGATACGCAGTATTTT.

The chain has TRBV7-3 and TRBJ2-7; TRBD1 or TRBD2 may be the D gene (6 bases each). The CDR3 extends over 16 amino acids. The V and J ends lost 5 bases and 2 bases respectively, with 19 bases between them. CDR1 is SGHTA and CDR2 is FQGTGA in the germline V gene. In nucleotides, the CDR3 is TGTGCCAGCAGCCCGGGGGCAGTGAGCGCCCCCTACGAGCAGTACTTC. This translates into CASSPGAVSAPYEQYF.

This clonotype was counted between two and nine times. This rearrangement joins TRBV7-6 to TRBJ2-5; D is perhaps TRBD1 or TRBD2 (6 bases each). The J call may be incorrect, as the DNA end agrees better with TRBJ2-1. Germline V CDR1 and CDR2: SGHVS, FNYEAQ. This CDR3 is 17 amino acids long. The CDR3 coding sequence is TGTGCCAGCAGCCCCGCCCCGGGGGCCCTCAATGACAATGAGCAGTTCTTC. Translated, it gives CASSPAPGALNDNEQFF.